These 27 T cell receptor beta chains were sequenced from one sample in a study of beta chain features in type 1 diabetes. Since all of the isolated RNA was reverse transcribed, expressed TCRB transcripts were what got sequenced. Sequencing was performed with immunoSEQ multiplex PCR; in TCRdb, only in-frame clones are kept and a portion is missing. The table lists around 450,000 clones, roughly 11% of them singletons. The source material was naive CD4+ T cells from blood. The receptors here all came from a woman in her late teens or twenties in good health.

The gene calls are TRBV27 and TRBJ2-5; D is unclear. The CDR3 totals 14 residues. V was trimmed by 7 bases and J by 1 base, leaving 13 bases between them. Germline V gene data show CDR1 as MNHEY and CDR2 as SMNVEV (reference sequence). In DNA, the CDR3 is TGTGCCAGCACCCCCCGGCAGCCCCAAGAGACCCAGTACTTC. Residues: CASTPRQPQETQYF.

Written as DNA, the CDR3 is TGTGCCAGCAGCTTCCGGCCAGGGGATGGAAACACCATATATTTT. Its protein product is CASSFRPGDGNTIYF. The gene calls are TRBV7-9 and TRBJ1-3; TRBD1 might be the D (6 bases). In germline, CDR1 is SEHNR, CDR2 FQNEAQ (reference sequence). The CDR3 sequence is 15 residues long. V lost 3 bases and J lost 3, with 12 bases in between.

The chain couples TRBV11-3 to TRBJ2-1; D may be TRBD1 or TRBD2 (5 bases each). The CDR3 consists of 16 residues. Germline-derived CDR1 and CDR2 are SGHNT and YENEEA. V gave up 3 bases and J gave up 2 bases, with 14 bases separating them. CDR3 coding DNA: TGTGCCAGCAGCTTTACCGGGACCCAGCCCTACAATGAGCAGTTCTTC. Translating it yields CASSFTGTQPYNEQFF.

The rearrangement links TRBV18 to TRBJ1-5; D might be TRBD1 (5 bases). Per germline, CDR1 KGHSH and CDR2 LQKENI. Deletions cut 2 bases from V and 5 bases from J, with 13 bases between. This CDR3 comprises 15 residues. The chain's CDR3 is CASSPIPGRDQPQHF. The CDR3 coding sequence is TGTGCCAGCTCACCAATCCCAGGGAGAGATCAGCCCCAGCATTTT. The entire variable domain, with the rest obtained from reference TRBV18 and TRBJ1-5, is as follows: NAGVMQNPRHLVRRRGQEARLRCSPMKGHSHVYWYRQLPEEGLKFMVYLQKENIIDESGMPKERFSAEFPKEGPSILRIQQVVRGDSAAYFCASSPIPGRDQPQHFGDGTRLSIL.

The gene calls are TRBV4-3 and TRBJ2-3, with D possibly being TRBD1 or TRBD2 (6 bases each). The CDR3 totals 15 residues. CDR1 LGHNA and CDR2 YSLEER come from the germline V gene. Trimming took off 4 bases at V and 5 bases at J, with 16 bases between the two ends. CDR3: CASSRRGGGGDTQYF. CDR3 bases: TGCGCCAGCAGCCGGAGAGGCGGAGGGGGAGATACGCAGTATTTT.

The gene calls are TRBV25-1 and TRBJ2-7; D gene uncertain. This CDR3 region has 10 residues. V was clipped by 8 bases and J by 4 bases, with 6 bases between them. Germline assignment: CDR1 MGHDK and CDR2 SYGVNS. The CDR3 reads CASDHYEQYF. In nucleotides, the CDR3 is TGTGCCAGCGATCATTACGAGCAGTACTTC.

This clone was observed a few times. The chain is built from TRBV6-1 and TRBJ2-3; 11 bases fit TRBD2. Trimming cost V 5 bases and J 6 bases; bases outside gene matches: 4. This CDR3 has 14 amino acids. Germline loops: CDR1 MNHNS, CDR2 SASEGT. This CDR3 reads CASSLAGGPDTQYF. DNA for the CDR3: TGTGCCAGCAGTTTAGCGGGGGGGCCGGATACGCAGTATTTT.

This clone has a handful of counts. The chain uses TRBV4-2 and TRBJ2-1; a weak D match, TRBD1 (5 bases). V lost 0 bases, J lost 6 bases, and 9 bases lay in between. This CDR3 is built from 14 residues. Germline V gene sequence: CDR1 LGHNA, CDR2 YNFKEQ. This CDR3 reads CASSQEGPSNEQFF. The CDR3 nucleotides read TGTGCCAGCAGCCAAGAGGGGCCCTCCAATGAGCAGTTCTTC.

The table lists this clone with a few counts. The sample contains more than one DNA sequence encoding this CDR3. This chain joins TRBV9 and TRBJ2-1; 11 nucleotides agree with TRBD2. V gave up 1 base and J gave up 4 bases; unmatched junction bases: 1. The CDR3 contains 15 residues. The germline V gene has CDR1 SGDLS and CDR2 YYNGEE. CDR3 in amino acids: CASSVTSGGYNEQFF. The DNA for the CDR3 is TGTGCCAGCAGCGTAACTAGCGGGGGATACAATGAGCAGTTCTTC.

This chain connects TRBV4-2 to TRBJ1-6; no firm D call. This CDR3 spans 17 amino acids. The germline gives CDR1 LGHNA, CDR2 YNFKEQ. Trimming left V 1 base short and J 1 base short, with 11 bases between. CDR3 residues: CASSQASRASYNSPLHF. CDR3 nucleotide sequence: TGTGCCAGCAGCCAAGCCTCGAGGGCTTCCTATAATTCACCCCTCCACTTT.

This clone was recorded once. The chain recombines TRBV7-9 with TRBJ2-7, with 8 bases matching TRBD2. The CDR3 contains 17 residues. The trim removed 1 base at V and 4 bases at J, leaving 12 bases unmatched. Looked up from germline, CDR1 is SEHNR and CDR2 is FQNEAQ (reference sequence). CDR3: CASSLGGVGTRGYEQYV. For the CDR3, the DNA is TGTGCCAGCAGCTTAGGAGGAGTAGGGACTAGGGGGTACGAGCAGTACGTC.

This clone was recorded a few times. This chain connects TRBV2 to TRBJ2-3, with D hard to call. The CDR3 covers 12 residues. CDR1 is SNHLY and CDR2 is FYNNEI in the germline V gene. Trimming cost V 5 bases and J 2 bases, with 5 bases left between them. The CDR3 loop is CASSSDTDTQYF. The CDR3 nucleotides read TGTGCCAGCAGTAGTGACACAGATACGCAGTATTTT.

The V call is TRBV5-1, the J call TRBJ2-5; D is perhaps TRBD2 (6 bases). Germline CDR1 is SGHRS and CDR2 is YFSETQ. V was trimmed by 0 bases and J by 2 bases, leaving 11 bases between them. CDR3 size: 15 residues. As DNA, the CDR3 is TGCGCCAGCAGCTTGGTGCAGGGAGGACAAGAGACCCAGTACTTC. Protein: CASSLVQGGQETQYF.

V is TRBV18 and J is TRBJ1-5; D call uncertain. This CDR3 comprises 14 residues. CDR1 and CDR2 from the germline V gene are KGHSH and LQKENI. V was pared by 6 bases and J by 2 bases, with 11 bases between. This CDR3 reads CASSDSWGNQPQHF. The CDR3 nucleotides read TGTGCCAGCTCGGACTCATGGGGCAATCAGCCCCAGCATTTT. Using reference TRBV18 and TRBJ1-5 for the parts outside the CDR3, the full variable domain is NAGVMQNPRHLVRRRGQEARLRCSPMKGHSHVYWYRQLPEEGLKFMVYLQKENIIDESGMPKERFSAEFPKEGPSILRIQQVVRGDSAAYFCASSDSWGNQPQHFGDGTRLSIL.

Concerning this clone: A read error may account for a junction end that differs from germline. The chain employs TRBV29-1 and TRBJ2-1, with D uncertain. Germline lookup yields CDR1 SQVTM and CDR2 ANQGSEA. The CDR3 covers 17 residues. CDR3 amino acids: CSGEGSIGRVSYNEQFF. The CDR3 region has the DNA TGCAGCGGTGAAGGCTCGATCGGGCGAGTTTCCTACAATGAGCAGTTCTTC.

The table lists this clone with a few counts. This sequence joins TRBV4-2 and TRBJ2-2, with 10 positions matching TRBD2. The V segment lost 0 bases and the J segment 5 bases; nucleotides outside the gene matches: 12. The V gene's germline CDR1 is LGHNA and CDR2 YNFKEQ. The CDR3 extends over 19 amino acids. The chain's CDR3 is CASSQDRGLAGASTGELFF. The DNA for the CDR3 is TGTGCCAGCAGCCAAGATAGGGGTCTAGCGGGAGCGTCGACCGGGGAGCTGTTTTTT.

This clone was found a few times. The V and J genes are TRBV6-1 and TRBJ2-6; unclear D gene. Trimming cost V 4 bases and J 0 bases, with 1 base left between them. The CDR3 contains 13 residues. The V gene's germline CDR1 is MNHNS and CDR2 SASEGT. CDR3 sequence reads: CASSGSGANVLTF. CDR3 DNA: TGTGCCAGCAGTGGCTCTGGGGCCAACGTCCTGACTTTC.

The sample holds a few counts of this clone. V is TRBV30 and J is TRBJ1-4; D possibly corresponds to TRBD1 (6 bases). Trimming stripped 0 bases from V and 8 bases from J, with 16 bases between. From germline, CDR1 is GTSNPN and CDR2 SVGIG (reference sequence). This CDR3 has 15 amino acids. CDR3 protein: CAWSVDQGRREKLFF. The CDR3 DNA reads as TGTGCCTGGAGTGTTGATCAGGGGAGGCGGGAAAAACTGTTTTTT.

There are a few counts of this clone. The J gene is TRBJ2-5, the V gene TRBV5-1; the D gene is possibly TRBD2 (5 bases). This CDR3 has 13 residues. Trimming removed 4 bases from V and 1 base from J, with 8 bases in between. In germline, CDR1 is SGHRS, CDR2 YFSETQ. The DNA of the CDR3 is TGCGCCAGCAGCCCGAGGGTCCAAGAGACCCAGTACTTC. It codes for CASSPRVQETQYF.

This clone was seen a handful of times. V usage is TRBV4-2 and J usage is TRBJ2-5, with TRBD1 matching 9 bases. CDR1 and CDR2 from the germline V gene are LGHNA and YNFKEQ. J lost 5 bases, V lost 2 bases, and 6 bases had no gene match. There are 15 residues in the CDR3. The CDR3 region has the DNA TGTGCCAGCAGCCAAACCGGGACAGGGAAGGAGACCCAGTACTTC. It specifies CASSQTGTGKETQYF.

This clone was observed a few times. The chain has TRBV14 and TRBJ2-5, with D unresolved. This CDR3 contains 13 residues. Germline V gives CDR1 SGHDN, CDR2 FVKESK. V was pared by 3 bases and J by 5 bases, with 10 bases between. CDR3: CASSHLREETQYF. CDR3 DNA: TGTGCCAGCAGCCACCTACGTGAGGAGACCCAGTACTTC.

This clone has just a few counts. The rearrangement uses TRBV5-6 and TRBJ2-3; 7 positions match TRBD2. The CDR3 sequence is 16 residues long. V lost 0 bases to trimming and J lost 0 bases; unmatched junction nucleotides: 4. Germline CDR1 reads SGHDT; CDR2 reads YYEEEE. The CDR3 DNA reads as TGTGCCAGCAGCTTGGATGCGGGAGCTAGCACAGATACGCAGTATTTT. Residues: CASSLDAGASTDTQYF.

There are a few counts of this clone. The V call is TRBV29-1, the J call TRBJ2-7; D call uncertain. The V gene's germline CDR1 is SQVTM and CDR2 ANQGSEA. This CDR3 contains 13 residues. V was pared by 6 bases and J by 3 bases, with 15 bases between. CDR3 DNA sequence: TGCAGCGTAACAGCGTTACCCCTCTACGAGCAGTACTTC. Its translation: CSVTALPLYEQYF.

This clone was counted a few times. The rearrangement uses TRBV2 and TRBJ2-2; D not certain. The length of the CDR3 is 13 residues. CDR1 and CDR2 (germline): SNHLY, FYNNEI. Trimming removed 7 bases from V and 3 bases from J, with 9 bases in between. CDR3 nucleotides: TGTGCCAGCAAATTCCAGCACACCGGGGAGCTGTTTTTT. This gives the protein CASKFQHTGELFF.

The chain joins TRBV4-2 to TRBJ1-4; tentatively, D is TRBD1 (5 bases). Per the germline V gene, CDR1 is LGHNA and CDR2 is YNFKEQ. The CDR3 has 16 amino acids. V was clipped by 0 bases and J by 0 bases, with 8 bases between them. CDR3 in amino acids: CASSQEGGTTNEKLFF. CDR3 sequence (DNA): TGTGCCAGCAGCCAAGAGGGGGGAACAACTAATGAAAAACTGTTTTTT.

The chain combines TRBV19 with TRBJ1-2, with D unclear. V gave up 4 bases and J gave up 7 bases, with 19 bases separating them. Germline V gene sequence: CDR1 LNHDA, CDR2 SQIVND (reference sequence). CDR3 length equals 15 residues. CDR3 nucleotide sequence: TGTGCCAGTAGTACCCTTCTTCCGTTGCCTGGTGGCTACACCTTC. It encodes CASSTLLPLPGGYTF.

In its sample, this clone was seen a few times. This chain uses TRBV7-9 with TRBJ1-6, with 7 positions matching TRBD1. The CDR3 contains 16 residues. V gave up 1 base and J gave up 10 bases; unmatched junction bases: 10. The V gene's germline CDR1 is SEHNR and CDR2 FQNEAQ (reference sequence). CDR3: CASSLGGGAEGSPLHF. For the CDR3, the DNA is TGTGCCAGCAGCTTAGGAGGGGGCGCGGAGGGATCACCCCTCCACTTT.